A selection of T cell receptor beta chains follows, all from one sample in a study of T cell responses to AZD1222 COVID-19 vaccine. The assay was immunoSEQ multiplex PCR, and TCRdb's table has in-frame clones only and misses some. This table has 99,000 or so clones, 88% appearing once. The sequencing here drew on peripheral blood, taken on day 0 of AZD1222 vaccination. Every receptor here comes from an adult in good health. The CDR3 runs from the conserved cysteine through the conserved F or W. A D gene is named only where the DNA matches it firmly. Clone size is given for some rows only: seen once, a few or many times, or a class if the clone is expanded.

j_call,d_call,clone_size,v_call,cdr3_aa,cdr3_nt
TRBJ2-7,-,-,TRBV27,CASIRAPIYEQYF,TGTGCCAGCATTCGGGCACCAATATACGAGCAGTACTTC
TRBJ2-3,TRBD2,-,TRBV5-6,CASSSLPLGTRIADTQYF,TGTGCCAGTAGCTCTCTCCCACTCGGGACTAGGATTGCAGATACGCAGTATTTT
TRBJ2-7,TRBD1,-,TRBV5-4,CASSLAGTGSYEQYF,TGTGCCAGCAGCTTGGCCGGGACAGGGAGCTACGAGCAGTACTTC
TRBJ2-7,-,once,TRBV25-1,CASSEMGIDYEQYF,TGTGCCAGCAGTGAAATGGGGATCGACTACGAGCAGTACTTC
TRBJ2-2,-,-,TRBV28,CASRKYTGELFF,TGTGCCAGCAGGAAATACACCGGGGAGCTGTTTTTT
TRBJ2-5,TRBD1,-,TRBV6-2/TRBV6-3,CASSLQGAGETQYF,TGTGCCAGCAGTCTCCAGGGGGCTGGGGAGACCCAGTACTTC
TRBJ2-2,-,-,TRBV6-5,CASSWEVNTGELFF,TGTGCCAGCAGTTGGGAGGTTAACACCGGGGAGCTGTTTTTT
TRBJ1-6,-,-,TRBV24-1,CATSESAYNSPLHF,TGTGCCACCAGCGAGTCCGCCTATAATTCACCCCTCCACTTT
TRBJ2-1,-,-,TRBV7-3,CASSFRGANEQFF,TGTGCCAGCAGCTTCCGAGGGGCAAATGAGCAGTTCTTC
TRBJ1-4,TRBD1,-,TRBV5-1,CASSTGTGPLFF,TGCGCCAGCAGCACCGGGACAGGCCCACTGTTTTTT
TRBJ2-3,-,once,TRBV7-2,CASSLQWGSTDTQYF,TGTGCCAGCAGCTTACAGTGGGGGAGCACAGATACGCAGTATTTT
TRBJ2-1,TRBD2,-,TRBV28,CASSTSSGTLFF,TGTGCCAGCAGTACATCTAGCGGGACCCTGTTCTTC
TRBJ2-2,-,-,TRBV19,CASTPLRGRAGELFF,TGTGCCAGTACGCCGCTCAGGGGACGGGCCGGGGAGCTGTTTTTT
TRBJ1-3,-,-,TRBV11-3,CASSPRKEDTIYF,TGTGCCAGCAGCCCGAGGAAGGAAGACACCATATATTTT
TRBJ2-7,-,-,TRBV29-1,CSAAGTSGEQYF,TGCAGCGCGGCTGGTACATCGGGCGAGCAGTACTTC
TRBJ1-2,-,-,TRBV10-3,CAIGLREGGGYTF,TGTGCCATCGGTTTAAGGGAGGGAGGAGGCTACACCTTC
TRBJ2-2,-,-,TRBV6-5,CASSYDIYTGELFF,TGTGCCAGCAGTTACGATATCTACACCGGGGAGCTGTTTTTT
TRBJ2-7,-,-,TRBV7-3,CASSRDNSYEQYF,TGTGCCAGCAGCCGGGACAACTCCTACGAGCAGTACTTC
TRBJ2-7,-,-,TRBV6-6,CASSRHSGTQAYEQYF,TGTGCCAGCAGTAGACATTCCGGGACTCAAGCCTACGAGCAGTACTTC
TRBJ1-1,-,-,TRBV29-1,CSVDGTYNTEAFF,TGCAGCGTTGATGGGACCTACAACACTGAAGCTTTCTTT
TRBJ1-1,TRBD1,-,TRBV28,CASSPDRGAFF,TGTGCCAGCAGTCCCGACAGGGGTGCTTTCTTT
TRBJ2-1,-,-,TRBV24-1,CATSAEGLQYNEQFF,TGTGCCACCAGTGCAGAAGGGCTACAATACAATGAGCAGTTCTTC
TRBJ1-1,-,-,TRBV30,CAWSKRGGNTEAFF,TGTGCCTGGAGTAAAAGGGGCGGGAACACTGAAGCTTTCTTT
TRBJ1-5,-,-,TRBV7-2,CASSSAFDQPQHF,TGTGCCAGCAGCTCGGCTTTCGATCAGCCCCAGCATTTT
TRBJ2-7,-,-,TRBV18,CASSPLGTQTTYEQYF,TGTGCCAGCTCACCGCTCGGGACCCAGACCACCTACGAGCAGTACTTC
TRBJ2-6,-,-,TRBV18,CASSPSDSRGANVLTF,TGTGCCAGCTCACCCTCAGACTCCCGAGGGGCCAACGTCCTGACTTTC
TRBJ2-7,TRBD1,-,TRBV28,CASSPPTGGLAYEQYF,TGTGCCAGCAGTCCCCCAACAGGGGGTCTAGCCTACGAGCAGTACTTC
TRBJ2-7,TRBD2,-,TRBV12-3/TRBV12-4,CASRGLAGGEQYF,TGTGCCAGCAGAGGACTAGCGGGAGGCGAGCAGTACTTC
TRBJ2-1,-,-,TRBV7-3,CASSLIVAGGYNEQFF,TGTGCCAGCAGCTTAATTGTGGCGGGTGGCTACAATGAGCAGTTCTTC
TRBJ1-2,TRBD1,-,TRBV3-1/TRBV3-2,CASSPSGTGLDGYTF,TGTGCCAGCAGCCCCTCCGGGACAGGGTTGGATGGCTACACCTTC
TRBJ2-1,TRBD2,-,TRBV28,CASSVGTTHEFF,TGTGCCAGCAGTGTCGGGACTACCCATGAATTCTTC
TRBJ1-1,-,-,TRBV30,CAWTGMNTEAFF,TGTGCCTGGACCGGTATGAACACTGAAGCTTTCTTT
TRBJ1-5,-,few,TRBV6-2/TRBV6-3,CASSPGKPQHF,TGTGCCAGCAGTCCCGGGAAGCCCCAGCATTTT
TRBJ2-1,TRBD2,-,TRBV3-1/TRBV3-2,CASGDRGLAGAIYNEQFF,TGTGCCAGCGGGGACAGGGGACTAGCGGGGGCCATCTACAATGAGCAGTTCTTC
TRBJ2-7,TRBD1,-,TRBV18,CASSQDRGFSYEQYF,TGTGCCAGCTCACAGGACAGGGGATTCTCCTACGAGCAGTACTTC
TRBJ2-5,TRBD2,-,TRBV5-1,CASSSNLSGRETQYF,TGCGCCAGCAGCTCGAATCTCAGCGGGAGAGAGACCCAGTACTTC
TRBJ2-2,-,-,TRBV19,CASSIENTGELFF,TGTGCCAGTAGTATAGAGAACACCGGGGAGCTGTTTTTT
TRBJ1-4,-,-,TRBV28,CASKKGSNEKLFF,TGTGCCAGCAAGAAGGGGTCGAATGAAAAACTGTTTTTT
TRBJ1-1,TRBD1,-,TRBV28,CASGQGEAFF,TGTGCCAGTGGACAGGGAGAAGCTTTCTTT